Below, 23 T cell receptor beta chains from the same sample are listed, as sequenced in a study of regulatory and conventional T cells in RAG deficiency (dated by TCRdb to about 2017). Before genomic DNA extraction, regulatory T cells were isolated from blood as CD4+CD25-high CD127-low cells. Library preparation was by the immunoSEQ multiplex PCR assay. TCRdb's version of the immuneACCESS table is confined to in-frame rearrangements and falls short of the full clone set. An unresolved V gene accounts for under half of the shortfall where checked; the remainder is of unknown origin. Across this sample there are roughly 19,000 clones, with over 80% seen only once. The ten largest clonotypes hold 1.4% of the sample. This sample also appeared in a second study, on regulatory T cells. The second study's paper adds: For the multiplex PCR, 52 forward TRBV primers and 13 reverse TRBJ primers were used, and amplification bias was corrected with both assay-based and computational methods.

The source material was Tregs sorted from blood. Receptor source: a human donor in good health.

This rearrangement joins TRBV6-8 to TRBJ1-2; perhaps TRBD1 as D (5 bases). The V gene lost 8 bases and the J gene lost 8 bases, with 12 bases spanning the gap. Germline V gene data show CDR1 as MNHGY and CDR2 as SAAAGT. CDR3 length: 11 residues. The CDR3 is CASLGGGGYTF. DNA for the CDR3: TGTGCCAGCCTAGGTGGGGGGGGCTACACCTTC.

The chain joins TRBV6-5 to TRBJ1-4; D call uncertain. The V end was cut by 5 bases, the J end by 17 bases, with 15 bases between. The CDR3 spans 11 residues. Germline V CDR1 and CDR2: MNHEY, SVGAGI. CDR3 nucleotides: TGTGCCAGCAGTAAGACTGGCACTGCCTTTTTT. This sequence encodes CASSKTGTAFF.

The chain has TRBV2 and TRBJ2-5, with no clear D. The better agreement between TRBJ2-7 and the DNA end casts doubt on the J call. The CDR3 length is 13 residues. The germline CDR1 and CDR2 sequences are SNHLY and FYNNEI. CDR3 region: CASSPDRTYEQYF. Here the CDR3 DNA reads TGTGCCAGCAGCCCGGACCGCACCTACGAGCAGTACTTC.

The CDR3 region has the DNA TGTGCCAGCACAGGACACATGAACACTGAAGCTTTCTTT. The encoded protein is CASTGHMNTEAFF. V gene TRBV2 combines with J gene TRBJ1-1, with a possible D match to TRBD1 (5 bases). The CDR3 consists of 13 residues. Germline values: CDR1 SNHLY, CDR2 FYNNEI. V shed 7 bases and J shed 0 bases, with 9 bases lying between them.

The V gene is TRBV7-6, the J gene TRBJ1-2, with D possibly TRBD1 on 5 matching bases. Trimming left V 5 bases short and J 6 bases short, with 19 bases between. The CDR3 totals 15 residues. Germline CDR1 is SGHVS and CDR2 is FNYEAQ. CDR3 DNA: TGTGCCAGCAGCCCGTACAGGAACAAGGAGGATGGCTACACCTTC. Protein product: CASSPYRNKEDGYTF.

This chain uses TRBV5-1 with TRBJ2-3; D remains ambiguous. This CDR3 spans 15 amino acids. Trimming cost V 1 base and J 4 bases, with 13 bases left between them. Germline CDR1 and CDR2: SGHRS and YFSETQ. The CDR3 protein is CASSLWARAADTQYF. Written as DNA, the CDR3 is TGCGCCAGCAGCTTGTGGGCTAGAGCTGCAGATACGCAGTATTTT.

This clone turned up a few times. V gene TRBV4-2 combines with J gene TRBJ2-3; 15 bases are shared with TRBD2. Germline trimming cut 3 bases from V and 3 bases from J; bases unmatched to any gene: 16. The CDR3 is 21 amino acids. The V gene's germline CDR1 is LGHNA and CDR2 YNFKEQ. The CDR3 spells CASSHPLAGLAGGRGTDTQYF. CDR3 bases: TGTGCCAGCAGCCATCCCTTGGCGGGACTAGCGGGGGGTCGTGGAACAGATACGCAGTATTTT.

V is TRBV7-9 and J is TRBJ1-1; no clear D. V was shortened by 5 bases and J by 3 bases, with 16 bases between the two germline ends. Looked up from germline, CDR1 is SEHNR and CDR2 is FQNEAQ (reference sequence). The length of the CDR3 is 15 residues. CDR3 in amino acids: CASSPGVWKDTEAFF. CDR3 bases: TGTGCCAGCAGCCCCGGCGTATGGAAGGACACTGAAGCTTTCTTT.

CDR3 amino acids: CASSDGQGAFNEQFF. In DNA, the CDR3 is TGTGCCAGCAGTGATGGACAGGGGGCGTTCAATGAGCAGTTCTTC. This chain links TRBV6-4 with TRBJ2-1, with 11 bases identical to TRBD1. The V gene end was trimmed by 3 bases and the J gene end by 6 bases; junction bases not matched to a gene: 4. Germline V lookup: CDR1 MRHNA, CDR2 SNTAGT. This CDR3 contains 15 residues.

CDR3 loop: CASRTEIYNSPLHF. The CDR3 DNA reads as TGTGCCAGCAGGACAGAGATCTATAATTCACCCCTCCACTTT. J is TRBJ1-6 and V is TRBV6-6, with a weak D call TRBD1 (5 bases). The CDR3 is 14 residues long. The germline gives CDR1 MNHNY, CDR2 SVGAGI (reference sequence). Trimming stripped 6 bases from V and 3 bases from J, with 9 bases between.

This clone was seen a few times. The chain uses TRBV19 and TRBJ2-7; TRBD1 or TRBD2 may be the D gene (5 bases each). V was cut by 0 bases and J by 0 bases, with 9 bases left in between. Germline CDR1 is LNHDA and CDR2 is SQIVND (reference sequence). There are 15 residues in the CDR3. The CDR3 region has the DNA TGTGCCAGTAGTATAGACCAGGGACCCTCCTACGAGCAGTACTTC. This sequence encodes CASSIDQGPSYEQYF.

The sample holds a few counts of this clone. This chain connects TRBV7-3 to TRBJ2-1; the match to TRBD2 covers 9 bases. V lost 6 bases, J lost 6 bases, and 9 bases stayed unmatched. Germline V gene sequence: CDR1 SGHTA, CDR2 FQGTGA. The CDR3 consists of 15 residues. In DNA form, the CDR3 reads TGTGCCAGCAGGGAGACTAGCGGATCGGGCAATGAGCAGTTCTTC. It translates to CASRETSGSGNEQFF.

The chain uses TRBV2 and TRBJ2-2; D might be TRBD2 (6 bases). Germline-derived CDR1 and CDR2 are SNHLY and FYNNEI. V lost 8 bases and J 2 bases, leaving 9 bases between the germline ends. This CDR3 spans 13 amino acids. CDR3: CASRLVNTGELFF. The CDR3 region has the DNA TGTGCCAGCCGACTAGTTAACACCGGGGAGCTGTTTTTT.

This chain uses TRBV2 with TRBJ1-1; D remains unclear. The V gene's germline CDR1 is SNHLY and CDR2 FYNNEI. Trimming removed 7 bases at V and 4 bases at J, with 16 bases between. The CDR3 length is 14 residues. The CDR3 here is CASNNRARGTEAFF. CDR3 nucleotides: TGTGCCAGCAACAATAGGGCACGAGGCACTGAAGCTTTCTTT.

This clone was observed once. The chain is built from TRBV12-5 and TRBJ2-1; D might be TRBD2 (7 bases). Germline V lookup: CDR1 LGHNT, CDR2 FRNRAP. The V gene lost 6 bases and the J gene lost 7 bases, with 22 bases spanning the gap. The CDR3 is 16 amino acids. CDR3 amino acids: CASGPGGGGLRNEQFF. In DNA form, the CDR3 reads TGTGCTAGTGGCCCAGGTGGGGGGGGGCTACGGAATGAGCAGTTCTTC.

The chain recombines TRBV5-1 with TRBJ1-2; D unclear. V was shortened by 1 base and J by 5 bases, with 12 bases between the two germline ends. Germline V CDR1 and CDR2: SGHRS, YFSETQ. The CDR3 length is 14 residues. The CDR3 coding sequence is TGCGCCAGCAGCTTGACAGTCGTAGCTTATGGCTACACCTTC. The encoded protein is CASSLTVVAYGYTF. Complete variable domain (other parts from reference TRBV5-1 and TRBJ1-2): KAGVTQTPRYLIKTRGQQVTLSCSPISGHRSVSWYQQTPGQGLQFLFEYFSETQRNKGNFPGRFSGRQFSNSRSEMNVSTLELGDSALYLCASSLTVVAYGYTFGSGTRLTVV.

J is TRBJ1-1 and V is TRBV11-2, with TRBD1 matching 7 bases. Trimming took 7 bases from V and 8 from J; bases not matched to a gene: 10. The CDR3 covers 13 residues. Germline loops: CDR1 SGHAT, CDR2 FQNNGV. The CDR3 nucleotides read TGTGCCAGCACAAAGACAGGGACCATGGAAGCTTTCTTT. Translation gives CASTKTGTMEAFF.

The gene calls are TRBV6-5 and TRBJ1-2; D is unresolved. V gave up 6 bases and J gave up 1 base, with 9 bases separating them. This CDR3 is built from 13 residues. Germline V gives CDR1 MNHEY, CDR2 SVGAGI. The CDR3 DNA reads as TGTGCCAGCAGAAAACAGCGTAACTATGGCTACACCTTC. It encodes CASRKQRNYGYTF.

A few counts support this clone. This sequence joins TRBV5-1 and TRBJ2-7; 8 bases align to TRBD1. In germline, CDR1 is SGHRS, CDR2 YFSETQ. The CDR3 sequence is 14 residues long. Trimming at V came to 0 bases and at J to 3 bases, leaving 2 bases not matched to a gene. Written as DNA, the CDR3 is TGCGCCAGCAGCTTGGCAGGGGGCGGCTACGAGCAGTACTTC. Protein: CASSLAGGGYEQYF.

This clone was picked up a small number of times. This chain links TRBV6-1 with TRBJ1-4; D not certain. V lost 7 bases and J 12 bases, leaving 12 bases between the germline ends. The CDR3 has 11 amino acids. Germline V gene lookup returns CDR1 MNHNS and CDR2 SASEGT. CDR3 in amino acids: CASTLDRELFF. The CDR3, as DNA: TGTGCCAGCACCCTGGATCGGGAACTGTTTTTT.

The V and J genes are TRBV21-1 and TRBJ2-7; the table's TRBD1 call for D was not verified on the DNA. TRBV21-1 is a documented pseudogene. CDR3 size: 19 residues. For the CDR3, the DNA is TGTGCCAGCAGCAAAGAAAATAACAGGGGGCGCTTTATTATCTACGAGCAGTACTTC. Amino acids: CASSKENNRGRFIIYEQYF.

The chain recombines TRBV6-1 with TRBJ1-1, with D hard to call. The CDR3 is 11 amino acids. Germline CDR1 reads MNHNS; CDR2 reads SASEGT. Trimming pared 11 bases from V and 6 bases from J, leaving 13 bases between. CDR3 coding DNA: TGTGCCGTATCTACAATCGCTGAAGCTTTCTTT. Protein sequence: CAVSTIAEAFF.

The chain uses TRBV6-1 and TRBJ1-2; TRBD1 might be the D (5 bases). Germline V gene data show CDR1 as MNHNS and CDR2 as SASEGT. With 5 bases removed from V and 5 bases from J, the gap between germline ends came to 12 bases. The CDR3 has 13 residues. This chain's CDR3 is CASSYKRGYGYTF. DNA for the CDR3: TGTGCCAGCAGTTATAAGCGGGGGTATGGCTACACCTTC.